The clone carrying this T cell receptor (beta chain) has a handful of counts. Its target is not known. TCRdb itself ran the RT-PCR reads through MiXCR, one entry per CDR3 protein. In the table there are hundreds of thousands of distinct CDR3 sequences, 14% of which are singletons. The CDR3 runs 15 residues. The data stem from a study of response to subunit inactivated influenza vaccine. Findings of the study overall: Authors suggested few new T cells are recruited by each seasonal influenza vaccination.

V usage is TRBV21-1 and J usage is TRBJ2-7; the D call of TRBD1 is as the table states it, not checked on the DNA. TRBV21-1 is labeled a pseudogene. This sample comprised PBMCs from blood, obtained around 14 days before vaccination. The sequence derives from a man aged 50 to 60 who received an inactivated influenza vaccine. The CDR3 loop reads CASRGNGRASDEQYF. The CDR3 bases are TGTGCCAGCAGAGGAAACGGACGGGCGAGCGACGAGCAGTACTTC.